This T cell receptor beta chain was found in a study of tumor-infiltrating lymphocytes in primary liver carcinoma. Overall study context: The patients included men and women who were aged 30 to 69 years.

The investigators made TCR beta cDNA from approximately 0.5 ug total RNA, using a constant-region primer. Libraries of TCR beta came from three nested multiplex PCR rounds with slightly modified ARM-PCR. The opening two PCR rounds, approximately 10 cycles each, paired TRBV1-TRBV30 forward primers with a C-beta reverse primer. In TCRdb, the multiplex PCR reads were re-called with MiXCR into one record per CDR3 protein. The profile shows 40,000 to 45,000 distinct CDR3 sequences, around 70% of them singletons. In this sample, this clonotype turned up many times. Co-extraction of RNA and DNA was performed on 20-30 mg of unsorted bulk tissue. Every patient had chronic HBV infection and was treatment-naive. The CDR3 totals 17 residues. The V and J ends lost 5 bases and 3 bases, in that order; junction bases with no gene match: 11. The germline CDR1 and CDR2 sequences are KGHDR and SFDVKD.

Sequencing used liver tumor tissue from sampling region 2. Subset in this sample: tumor region T2, inferior pole. The chain couples TRBV24-1 to TRBJ2-2; 7 bases are shared with TRBD2. This clonotype originated in a man aged 35-49 years with primary liver carcinoma and hepatitis B virus infection. The CDR3 DNA sequence: TGTGCCACCAGTGGTCCAGTAAGGGGAGGGGACACCGGGGAGCTGTTTTTT. Translation: CATSGPVRGGDTGELFF.